A selection of T cell receptor beta chains follows, all from one sample in a study of blood T cells in healthy people across ages. MiXCR, run by TCRdb on the 5' RACE reads, gives a single entry per CDR3 protein. The table lists approximately 760,000 distinct CDR3 sequences, approximately 25% of them singletons. The data also belong to a second study, concerning T cells of mothers and their children.

The sample comprised blood. The receptor source for this set is a boy aged 5-17 years in good health. CDR3s include the opening cysteine and the closing phenylalanine or tryptophan. D genes are given only for firm matches. For some rows the clone size is stated as once, few or many, or as a class when expanded; others skip it.

j_call cdr3_length d_call clone_size v_call cdr3_aa cdr3_nt
TRBJ2-7 15 TRBD2 many TRBV5-5 CASSLLAGDSYEQYF TGTGCCAGCAGCTTGTTAGCGGGGGATTCCTACGAGCAGTACTTC
TRBJ2-7 15 TRBD1 few TRBV29-1 CSVEEGRGQSYEQYF TGCAGCGTTGAAGAAGGAAGGGGACAGAGCTACGAGCAGTACTTC
TRBJ2-7 15 TRBD2 few TRBV5-1 CARSETGGDNYEQYF TGCGCCAGGAGCGAGACGGGAGGGGACAACTACGAGCAGTACTTC
TRBJ2-7 12 TRBD1 once TRBV20-1 CSAVGQVYEQYF TGCAGTGCGGTGGGACAGGTCTACGAGCAGTACTTC
TRBJ1-1 15 - few TRBV6-6 CASSYQGISNTEAFF TGTGCCAGCAGTTATCAAGGCATTTCTAACACTGAAGCTTTCTTT
TRBJ2-7 15 - few TRBV7-2 CASSTSRESFYEQYF TGTGCCAGCAGCACAAGTCGAGAAAGTTTCTACGAGCAGTACTTC
TRBJ2-7 13 - - TRBV27 CASKRGQSYEQYF TGTGCCAGCAAAAGGGGACAATCCTACGAGCAGTACTTC
TRBJ1-1 17 - few TRBV7-8 CASSSLFNRAGNTEAFF TGTGCCAGCAGCTCGCTATTCAATAGGGCGGGGAACACTGAAGCTTTCTTT
TRBJ1-4 14 TRBD1 many TRBV5-1 CASSLDRGNEKLFF TGCGCCAGCAGCTTGGACAGGGGAAATGAAAAACTGTTTTTT
TRBJ1-1 13 - few TRBV24-1 CATSDLGNTEAFF TGTGCCACCAGTGATTTAGGGAACACTGAAGCTTTCTTT
TRBJ1-2 18 - once TRBV9 CASSSGVWEGPANYGYTF TGTGCCAGCAGCTCCGGGGTGTGGGAAGGGCCTGCTAACTATGGCTACACCTTC
TRBJ2-1 15 TRBD2 few TRBV19 CASSMTSGGHNEQFF TGTGCCAGTAGTATGACTAGCGGGGGGCACAATGAGCAGTTCTTC
TRBJ2-3 12 - - TRBV20-1 CSAAQGEDTQYF TGCAGTGCTGCCCAAGGGGAAGATACGCAGTATTTT
TRBJ1-5 14 - - TRBV15 CATSREKGLQPQHF TGTGCCACCAGCAGAGAGAAAGGGCTTCAGCCCCAGCATTTT
TRBJ1-4 15 TRBD1 few TRBV28 CASSLRDRDYGELFF TGTGCCAGCAGTTTAAGGGACAGGGACTACGGGGAACTGTTTTTT
TRBJ2-1 16 - - TRBV27 CASSYSAEASINEQFF TGTGCCAGCAGTTATTCCGCAGAGGCATCAATCAATGAGCAGTTCTTC
TRBJ2-5 16 - - TRBV7-9 CASSPPLRGWGETQYF TGTGCCAGCAGCCCTCCCCTTAGGGGTTGGGGAGAGACCCAGTACTTC
TRBJ1-5 15 - - TRBV27 CASSLAGMGNQPQHF TGTGCCAGCAGTTTAGCAGGGATGGGCAATCAGCCCCAGCATTTT
TRBJ2-1 17 TRBD2 - TRBV5-6 CASSLAGAGGPLTEQFF TGTGCCAGCAGCTTGGCCGGAGCGGGGGGGCCATTGACTGAGCAGTTCTTC
TRBJ1-2 15 - - TRBV21-1 CASSKVGSYCYGYTF TGTGCCAGCAGCAAAGTGGGCAGCTATTGCTATGGCTACACCTTC
TRBJ2-1 14 TRBD1 - TRBV5-1 CASSPWDSKNEQFF TGCGCCAGCAGCCCCTGGGACAGCAAAAATGAGCAGTTCTTC
TRBJ2-5 13 - - TRBV4-1 CASRRLMEETQYF TGCGCCAGCAGGCGACTGATGGAAGAGACCCAGTACTTC
TRBJ2-1 15 - few TRBV18 CASSPLSGAYNEQFF TGTGCCAGCTCACCTCTCTCAGGGGCCTACAATGAGCAGTTCTTC
TRBJ1-4 14 TRBD1 few TRBV10-3 CAIRSDRGNEKLFF TGTGCCATCAGATCGGACAGGGGGAATGAAAAACTGTTTTTT
TRBJ2-3 13 TRBD1 many TRBV20-1 CSALAGGADTQYF TGCAGTGCCCTAGCAGGGGGCGCAGATACGCAGTATTTT
TRBJ2-2 13 - - TRBV7-3 CASSPGEDGELFF TGTGCCAGCAGCCCGGGGGAGGACGGGGAGCTGTTTTTT